The next 17 T cell receptor beta chains were all read from a single sample in a study of CD8+CD57+ T cells in acquired aplastic anemia. It was genomic DNA that served as the template for profiling TCR beta VDJ and CDR3. One entry per CDR3 protein results from TCRdb running MiXCR on the reads. The sample shows around 150,000 distinct CDR3 sequences, roughly 48% of them seen only once. Sequencing was carried out using sorted CD4+, CD8+, or CD8+CD57+ T cells (not recorded which) from PBMCs. The receptors were sampled from a human donor in good health.

Many counts were recorded for this clonotype. The chain employs TRBV11-1 and TRBJ1-6, with no clear D. Germline assignment: CDR1 SGHAT and CDR2 FQDESV (reference sequence). V gave up 5 bases and J gave up 14 bases, with 13 bases separating them. The length of the CDR3 is 12 residues. The CDR3 DNA reads TGTGCCAGCAGCATTGACTCGGGGACCCTCCACTTT. It specifies CASSIDSGTLHF.

The chain carries TRBV24-1 and TRBJ2-7; no clear D. The V end lost 5 bases, the J end lost 0 bases, and 7 bases lay between the germline ends. The CDR3 covers 13 residues. Germline V gene sequence: CDR1 KGHDR, CDR2 SFDVKD. The CDR3 coding sequence is TGTGCCACCAGTGCCCCCAGCTCCTACGAGCAGTACTTC. Translated, it gives CATSAPSSYEQYF.

Points on this clonotype: Lacking the conserved final phenylalanine or tryptophan, this CDR3 likely reflects a read error. The V gene is TRBV11-3, the J gene TRBJ1-1, with 7 bases identical to TRBD1. The V gene's germline CDR1 is SGHNT and CDR2 YENEEA. The CDR3 spans 14 residues. With V trimmed by 1 base and J by 3 bases, 2 bases remained unmatched. The CDR3 DNA is TGTGCCAGCAGCTTAGGGGACAGTCACACTGAAGCTTTCTCT. This encodes CASSLGDSHTEAFS.

Remarks on this clonotype: This may come from a read error, since a much larger clone is one base off. The rearrangement uses TRBV14 and TRBJ2-1; TRBD2 is a possible D gene (6 bases). The germline CDR1 and CDR2 sequences are SGHDN and FVKESK. The CDR3 totals 17 residues. The CDR3 coding sequence is TGTGCCAGCAGCTCCCAGGTCGGGACTTACTCCTACAGTGAGCAGTTCTTC. Amino acid sequence: CASSSQVGTYSYSEQFF.

This clonotype was picked up many times. V and J are TRBV20-1 and TRBJ2-1; TRBD2 matches at 7 bases. Germline assignment: CDR1 DFQATT and CDR2 SNEGSKA (reference sequence). The V gene end was trimmed by 0 bases and the J gene end by 0 bases; junction bases not matched to a gene: 8. The CDR3 contains 17 residues. The chain's CDR3 is CSARDRASGASYNEQFF. The CDR3 nucleotides are TGCAGTGCTAGAGATCGGGCTAGCGGAGCCTCCTACAATGAGCAGTTCTTC.

This chain joins TRBV29-1 and TRBJ2-5; TRBD1 matches at 8 bases. CDR1 is SQVTM, CDR2 ANQGSEA, per germline. CDR3 size: 14 residues. V was clipped by 2 bases and J by 7 bases; unmatched bases: 9. The CDR3 coding sequence is TGCAGCGTTGAATACGGACAGGGTGACGGGACCCAGTACTTC. Translating gives CSVEYGQGDGTQYF.

This clonotype was recorded many times. The chain employs TRBV5-1 and TRBJ1-2; weak D call: TRBD1 (6 bases). In germline, CDR1 is SGHRS, CDR2 YFSETQ. Trimming left V 6 bases short and J 4 bases short, with 16 bases between. This CDR3 has 14 residues. The chain's CDR3 is CASTGTGTTYGYTF. CDR3 coding DNA: TGCGCCAGCACCGGAACCGGGACAACCTATGGCTACACCTTC.

In its sample, this clonotype was seen a few times. The chain carries TRBV2 and TRBJ2-1; D might be TRBD2 (6 bases). V was cut by 6 bases and J by 5 bases, with 14 bases left in between. This CDR3 comprises 14 residues. Germline CDR1 reads SNHLY; CDR2 reads FYNNEI. In DNA, the CDR3 is TGTGCCAGCAGAGACCGGGAGTATGACAATGAGCAGTTCTTC. Translated: CASRDREYDNEQFF.

Only a few counts were recorded for this clonotype. The rearrangement joins TRBV6-5 to TRBJ1-3; D is ambiguous. Per the germline V gene, CDR1 is MNHEY and CDR2 is SVGAGI. This CDR3 comprises 15 residues. V dropped 0 bases and J dropped 7 bases, with 13 bases sitting between them. DNA for the CDR3: TGTGCCAGCAGTTACTCGGGTGTCAACGAGAACACCATATATTTT. Amino acids: CASSYSGVNENTIYF.

This clonotype came up many times. The chain joins TRBV7-3 to TRBJ2-7, with 9 bases fitting TRBD1. The CDR3 spans 15 residues. J gave up 3 bases and V 2 bases, and 5 bases lay outside the gene matches. Germline V CDR1 and CDR2: SGHTA, FQGTGA. As DNA, the CDR3 is TGTGCCAGCAGCTTATTGGGACAGGGATTCTACGAGCAGTACTTC. This translates into CASSLLGQGFYEQYF.

The chain links TRBV7-2 to TRBJ1-2, with D unresolved. Trimming took 7 bases from V and 2 from J, leaving 14 bases between them. The CDR3 totals 14 residues. Germline lookup yields CDR1 SGHTA and CDR2 FQGNSA. The CDR3 is CASNQVGSNYGYTF. For the CDR3, the DNA is TGTGCCAGCAACCAAGTGGGCAGCAACTATGGCTACACCTTC.

This clonotype was recorded only once. The V call is TRBV9, the J call TRBJ2-7, with D uncertain. V was pared by 0 bases and J by 4 bases, with 11 bases between. This CDR3 has 14 residues. Germline V gives CDR1 SGDLS, CDR2 YYNGEE. In nucleotides, the CDR3 is TGTGCCAGCAGCGTAGCCCCGGACGGTTACGAGCAGTACTTC. Translation gives CASSVAPDGYEQYF. Based on the CDR3 plus reference TRBV9 and TRBJ2-7, the full variable domain is DSGVTQTPKHLITATGQRVTLRCSPRSGDLSVYWYQQSLDQGLQFLIQYYNGEERAKGNILERFSAQQFPDLHSELNLSSLELGDSALYFCASSVAPDGYEQYFGPGTRLTVT.

This clonotype was counted many times. The chain has TRBV6-2 or TRBV6-3 and TRBJ1-2; D not resolved. CDR3 size: 12 residues. The V and J ends lost 2 bases and 3 bases respectively, with 4 bases between them. The germline CDR1 and CDR2 sequences are MNHEY and SVGEGT. In DNA form, the CDR3 reads TGTGCCAGCAGTTACGGGGACTATGGCTACACCTTC. Its protein product is CASSYGDYGYTF.

This clonotype occurred many times. This chain links TRBV10-2 with TRBJ1-2; no definite D call. CDR3 length equals 12 residues. CDR1 is WSHSY and CDR2 is SAAADI in the germline V gene. V lost 8 bases and J 8 bases, leaving 15 bases between the germline ends. CDR3 nucleotide sequence: TGCGCCAGCGGGAGGACCGTGAGCGGCTACACCTTC. Translation gives CASGRTVSGYTF.

The sample holds many counts of this clonotype. The V gene is TRBV7-3, the J gene TRBJ2-7, with TRBD1 as a possible D gene (6 bases). Trimming left V 8 bases short and J 4 bases short, with 24 bases between. From germline, CDR1 is SGHTA and CDR2 FQGTGA. The CDR3 sequence is 16 residues long. CDR3 DNA sequence: TGTGCCAGCTACCCCAGGGGCAGGGCGGGTTGTTACGAGCAGTACTTC. Translation: CASYPRGRAGCYEQYF.

This clonotype came up many times. The rearrangement joins TRBV5-1 to TRBJ2-2; possibly TRBD1 for D (5 bases). The germline CDR1 and CDR2 sequences are SGHRS and YFSETQ. The CDR3 extends over 13 amino acids. Trimming shortened V by 0 bases and J by 5 bases, and 5 bases separated the two germline ends. The CDR3 region is CASSLGQTGELFF. CDR3 nucleotide sequence: TGCGCCAGCAGCTTGGGACAGACCGGGGAGCTGTTTTTT.

The genes are TRBV19 and TRBJ2-3; D may be TRBD2 (5 bases). Deletions cut 6 bases from V and 1 base from J, with 14 bases between. This CDR3 comprises 15 residues. Germline V gene lookup returns CDR1 LNHDA and CDR2 SQIVND (reference sequence). The CDR3: CASRPLSSGTDTQYF. The DNA of the CDR3 is TGTGCCAGTAGACCTTTGAGTAGCGGCACAGATACGCAGTATTTT.